The TCR beta chain under discussion was sequenced for a study of regulatory T cells. Germline V gene lookup returns CDR1 SGHNT and CDR2 YYREEE (reference sequence). This CDR3 comprises 19 residues. The trim removed 4 bases at V and 3 bases at J, leaving 18 bases unmatched. Primers: 52 TRBV forward and 13 TRBJ reverse. Method: immunoSEQ multiplex PCR; TCRdb's copy keeps in-frame clones and lacks some. The table lists 20,000 to 25,000 clones, under 95% of them singletons, with roughly 4% in the top ten. This rearrangement joins TRBV5-4 to TRBJ2-3; 9 bases map to TRBD1. This receptor was obtained from a child younger than 10 with CD3G deficiency. The specimen was CD8+ T cells sorted from blood. This chain's CDR3 is CASSPRPSGRGQGTDTQYF. CDR3 in DNA: TGTGCCAGCAGCCCCCGTCCCTCCGGTCGGGGACAGGGAACAGATACGCAGTATTTT.